Following are 18 T cell receptor beta chains from one sample sequenced in a study of identical twins. From the 5' RACE reads, TCRdb called clonotypes with MiXCR, one entry per CDR3 protein. Found here are some 270,000 distinct CDR3 sequences, about 8% of them singletons; the top ten hold roughly 3%. This same sample was also part of a study on yellow fever vaccine responses in identical twins.

The specimen was CD8+ T cells sorted from blood. Receptors originate from a woman between 18 and 29 years old in good health.

This sequence joins TRBV19 and TRBJ1-1, with D maybe TRBD1 (5 bases). Trimming removed 4 bases from V and 4 bases from J, with 13 bases in between. The germline V gene has CDR1 LNHDA and CDR2 SQIVND (reference sequence). This CDR3 spans 14 amino acids. CDR3 loop: CASSTPYGGTEAFF. The CDR3 DNA sequence: TGTGCCAGTAGTACCCCTTATGGGGGCACTGAAGCTTTCTTT.

The CDR3, as DNA: TGTGCCAGCAGCACCCCGGGGCCTGATACGCAGTATTTT. It codes for CASSTPGPDTQYF. The rearrangement joins TRBV7-2 to TRBJ2-3; perhaps D is TRBD1 or TRBD2 (5 bases each). V gave up 5 bases and J gave up 6 bases, with 12 bases separating them. Per the germline V gene, CDR1 is SGHTA and CDR2 is FQGNSA. This CDR3 is built from 13 residues.

This clonotype appeared many times. The rearrangement uses TRBV9 and TRBJ2-7; a weak D match, TRBD1 (5 bases). The CDR3 extends over 15 amino acids. CDR1 SGDLS and CDR2 YYNGEE come from the germline V gene. V lost 0 bases, J lost 1 base, and 11 bases lay in between. The CDR3 DNA reads as TGTGCCAGCAGCGTAGAGGCAGGGTCATCCTACGAGCAGTACTTC. It translates to CASSVEAGSSYEQYF.

Here the CDR3 DNA reads TGTGCCAGCAGCTTAATCGGACTAGCCCTCAATGAGCAGTTCTTC. Protein sequence: CASSLIGLALNEQFF. The rearrangement uses TRBV7-9 and TRBJ2-1; 8 bases are a match to TRBD2. Germline V gene sequence: CDR1 SEHNR, CDR2 FQNEAQ (reference sequence). V lost 2 bases and J lost 6; bases outside the gene matches: 6. CDR3 length: 15 residues.

This clonotype was counted only a few times. The chain carries TRBV20-1 and TRBJ2-7; 10 bases are a match to TRBD2. The J segment lost 0 bases and the V segment lost 3 bases, leaving 8 bases of the junction unmatched. Germline V CDR1 and CDR2: DFQATT, SNEGSKA (reference sequence). The CDR3 spans 16 residues. CDR3 region: CSASGSGRIDSYEQYF. CDR3 bases: TGCAGTGCTAGCGGTAGCGGGAGGATTGACTCCTACGAGCAGTACTTC.

This clonotype was observed at least ten times. This chain joins TRBV11-1 and TRBJ2-2, with D unclear. The germline gives CDR1 SGHAT, CDR2 FQDESV (reference sequence). V was cut by 5 bases and J by 0 bases, with 19 bases left in between. CDR3 length equals 18 residues. The CDR3 reads CASSPGSTSAANTGELFF. In DNA, the CDR3 is TGTGCCAGCAGCCCGGGTTCTACCTCCGCCGCGAACACCGGGGAGCTGTTTTTT.

The sample holds many counts of this clonotype. The gene calls are TRBV6-5 and TRBJ1-5, with 8 nucleotides matching TRBD1. Trimming removed 0 bases from V and 6 bases from J; junction bases left unmatched: 7. Germline lookup yields CDR1 MNHEY and CDR2 SVGAGI. The CDR3 extends over 16 amino acids. The CDR3 DNA follows: TGTGCCAGCAGTTACTCGCGACAGGGGTCGGGTCAGCCCCAGCATTTT. Amino acid sequence: CASSYSRQGSGQPQHF.

Many counts were recorded for this clonotype. The CDR3 sequence: CSGILAFGTDTQYF. Here the CDR3 DNA reads TGCAGCGGTATACTAGCTTTCGGAACAGATACGCAGTATTTT. The rearrangement links TRBV29-1 to TRBJ2-3; weak D call: TRBD2 (6 bases). Trimming removed 7 bases from V and 3 bases from J, with 17 bases in between. The CDR3 totals 14 residues. Germline CDR1 reads SQVTM; CDR2 reads ANQGSEA.

The rearrangement joins TRBV7-9 to TRBJ2-1; a weak D match, TRBD2 (5 bases). The CDR3 is 12 amino acids. V gave up 5 bases and J gave up 6 bases, with 8 bases separating them. Germline V gene lookup returns CDR1 SEHNR and CDR2 FQNEAQ (reference sequence). CDR3 in DNA: TGTGCCAGCAGCCACCTAGCCAATGAGCAGTTCTTC. It translates to CASSHLANEQFF.

Ten or more counts support this clonotype. This chain links TRBV25-1 with TRBJ1-2; D gene ambiguous. This CDR3 contains 13 residues. V gave up 3 bases and J gave up 7 bases, with 12 bases separating them. The germline gives CDR1 MGHDK, CDR2 SYGVNS. Here the CDR3 DNA reads TGTGCCAGCAGTGAGACACCAACGGGTGGCTACACCTTC. It is translated as CASSETPTGGYTF.

This clonotype was seen a few times. V usage is TRBV7-2 and J usage is TRBJ2-7, with D perhaps matching TRBD2 (6 bases). The CDR3 totals 13 residues. The germline V gene encodes CDR1 SGHTA and CDR2 FQGNSA. Deletions cut 5 bases from V and 7 bases from J, with 15 bases between. CDR3 residues: CASSLSLALEQYF. The CDR3 nucleotides read TGTGCCAGCAGCCTATCCCTAGCGCTGGAGCAGTACTTC.

This chain uses TRBV6-6 with TRBJ2-7; no reliable D call. CDR3 length equals 12 residues. The V and J ends lost 5 bases and 2 bases respectively, with 7 bases between them. Germline lookup yields CDR1 MNHNY and CDR2 SVGAGI (reference sequence). CDR3 sequence reads: CASSLLAYEQYF. The CDR3, as DNA: TGTGCCAGCAGTCTTTTAGCCTACGAGCAGTACTTC.

This clonotype was seen a few times. This CDR3 reads CASSQDPDDMNTEAFF. CDR3 in DNA: TGTGCCAGCAGCCAAGATCCTGACGATATGAACACTGAAGCTTTCTTT. This chain joins TRBV4-2 and TRBJ1-1; D remains ambiguous. Germline lookup yields CDR1 LGHNA and CDR2 YNFKEQ. The CDR3 is 16 amino acids. The V end lost 0 bases, the J end lost 0 bases, and 11 bases lay between the germline ends.

CDR3 loop: CSARTSGGPLVTYEQYF. In nucleotides, the CDR3 is TGCAGTGCTAGGACTAGCGGGGGACCTTTGGTGACCTACGAGCAGTACTTC. The rearrangement joins TRBV20-1 to TRBJ2-7; 12 bases are shared with TRBD2. There are 17 residues in the CDR3. V was clipped by 3 bases and J by 2 bases; unmatched bases: 11. CDR1 is DFQATT and CDR2 is SNEGSKA in the germline V gene (reference sequence).

The chain has TRBV5-5 and TRBJ2-7, with D possibly TRBD1 on 5 matching bases. From germline, CDR1 is SGHKS and CDR2 YYEKEE (reference sequence). V lost 5 bases, J lost 5 bases, and 17 bases lay in between. This CDR3 is built from 14 residues. This CDR3 is CASSHSGKWNEQYF. The CDR3 DNA reads as TGTGCCAGCAGTCACTCAGGGAAATGGAACGAGCAGTACTTC.

The chain joins TRBV4-3 to TRBJ2-7; perhaps TRBD1 as D (6 bases). V dropped 0 bases and J dropped 2 bases, with 14 bases sitting between them. The CDR3 runs 16 residues. CDR1 LGHNA and CDR2 YSLEER come from the germline V gene. DNA of the CDR3: TGCGCCAGCAGCCAAGATTCACAGGGCCCTACCTACGAGCAGTACTTC. Translation gives CASSQDSQGPTYEQYF.

The sample holds a few counts of this clonotype. The chain links TRBV7-8 to TRBJ2-1; the match to TRBD2 covers 9 bases. The CDR3 runs to 16 residues. Germline CDR1 SGHVS, CDR2 FQNEAQ. Trimming took 0 bases from V and 2 from J; bases not matched to a gene: 2. CDR3 residues: CASSLALAGTYNEQFF. CDR3 nucleotide sequence: TGTGCCAGCAGCTTAGCTCTAGCGGGAACCTACAATGAGCAGTTCTTC.

The CDR3: CASSLGGGIHNEQFF. CDR3 sequence (DNA): TGTGCCAGCAGCTTAGGGGGGGGGATTCACAATGAGCAGTTCTTC. The genes are TRBV11-2 and TRBJ2-1; 7 bases align to TRBD2. CDR3 length equals 15 residues. Germline V gene sequence: CDR1 SGHAT, CDR2 FQNNGV. V was pared by 1 base and J by 5 bases, with 5 bases of the junction left unmatched.